The source of this T cell receptor (beta chain) is a study of T cell responses to AZD1222 COVID-19 vaccine. In germline, CDR1 is SGHTA, CDR2 FQGNSA. Trimming at V came to 3 bases and at J to 6 bases, leaving 2 bases not matched to a gene. This CDR3 is 14 amino acids long. The study's findings and limits: Nearly half of unique spike-specific TCRs reportedly avoided B.1.351 and B.1.1.7 mutated regions. Distributed over spike, vaccine-associated CD4 TCRs predominated at 160-218 and 743-854. Donors, mostly white British, included more females; clonal diversity was possibly underestimated. Once two AZD1222 doses were given, Spike-specific TCR breadth and depth went up.

Measured with immunoSEQ multiplex PCR; TCRdb has only the in-frame clones, and not every one. This table has about 94,000 clones, about 85% appearing once. This clone was counted a few times. Its antigen is not known. The sequence was collected from an adult who received the AZD1222 COVID-19 vaccine. This chain links TRBV7-2 with TRBJ2-1; 10 bases agree with TRBD1. Sequenced here: peripheral blood, sampled 28 days after the second AZD1222 dose. CDR3 residues: CASSFRTGGNEQFF. CDR3 nucleotides: TGTGCCAGCAGCTTCAGGACAGGGGGCAATGAGCAGTTCTTC.